A single sample gave rise to the 22 T cell receptor beta chains below, sequenced in a study of Ad26.COV2.S vaccination and SARS-CoV-2 variants. Treatment given: approximately 18 received Ad26.COV2.S at low or high dose, single or two shots; 5 received placebo; per-sample allocation not given. Sample collection was performed on day 63 after the first vaccine or placebo injection. Generated by immunoSEQ multiplex PCR, the TCRdb table keeps only in-frame clones and is missing some. This sample yields 500,000 or so clones, of which nearly 90% are seen a single time; about 2.7% belongs to the top ten. This specimen consisted of peripheral blood, obtained in a trial of Ad26.COV2.S vaccine versus placebo. The receptor source for this set is a person aged 18-65 years who received the Ad26.COV2.S COVID-19 vaccine or a placebo.

The rearrangement links TRBV5-1 to TRBJ2-1; perhaps D is TRBD1 or TRBD2 (5 bases each). CDR1 SGHRS and CDR2 YFSETQ come from the germline V gene. Trimming cost V 2 bases and J 5 bases, with 11 bases left between them. This CDR3 is 14 amino acids long. This chain's CDR3 is CASSFGADHNEQFF. DNA of the CDR3: TGCGCCAGCAGCTTCGGGGCAGACCACAATGAGCAGTTCTTC.

V is TRBV11-3 and J is TRBJ2-1; the match to TRBD2 covers 7 bases. Looked up from germline, CDR1 is SGHNT and CDR2 is YENEEA. J gave up 5 bases and V 5 bases, and 3 bases lay outside the gene matches. The CDR3 consists of 13 residues. The CDR3 DNA is TGTGCCAGCAGCCCGGGACTACACAATGAGCAGTTCTTC. Its translation is CASSPGLHNEQFF. The variable domain in full, completed from reference TRBV11-3 and TRBJ2-1, reads EAGVVQSPRYKIIEKKQPVAFWCNPISGHNTLYWYLQNLGQGPELLIRYENEEAVDDSQLPKDRFSAERLKGVDSTLKIQPAELGDSAVYLCASSPGLHNEQFFGPGTRLTVL.

This chain links TRBV25-1 with TRBJ1-6; 10 nucleotides align to TRBD1. This CDR3 is built from 15 residues. V dropped 3 bases and J dropped 8; count of bases not matched to a gene: 4. CDR1 is MGHDK, CDR2 SYGVNS, per germline. Here the CDR3 DNA reads TGTGCCAGCAGTGACCCGGGGACAGGGGATTCACCCCTCCACTTT. Its translation: CASSDPGTGDSPLHF.

In this sample, this clone turned up once. The chain combines TRBV15 with TRBJ1-5; D is possibly TRBD1 (5 bases). The CDR3 runs 12 residues. V was trimmed by 1 base and J by 7 bases, leaving 5 bases between them. The V gene's germline CDR1 is LNHNV and CDR2 YYDKDF (reference sequence). In nucleotides, the CDR3 is TGTGCCACCAGCAGAGCAGGGCAGCCCCAGCATTTT. As protein: CATSRAGQPQHF. The full variable domain, completed using reference TRBV15 and TRBJ1-5, is DAMVIQNPRYQVTQFGKPVTLSCSQTLNHNVMYWYQQKSSQAPKLLFHYYDKDFNNEADTPDNFQSRRPNTSFCFLDIRSPGLGDTAMYLCATSRAGQPQHFGDGTRLSIL.

The rearrangement uses TRBV5-1 and TRBJ2-7; 8 bases fit TRBD1. Germline CDR1 and CDR2: SGHRS and YFSETQ. V lost 3 bases and J lost 1; bases outside the gene matches: 3. This CDR3 is 14 amino acids long. For the CDR3, the DNA is TGCGCCAGCAGCTACCGGACAGGGTCCTACGAGCAGTACTTC. It is translated as CASSYRTGSYEQYF.

This chain uses TRBV6-1 with TRBJ1-5; tentatively, D is TRBD1 (5 bases). This CDR3 is 15 amino acids long. V lost 2 bases and J 6 bases, leaving 14 bases between the germline ends. In germline, CDR1 is MNHNS, CDR2 SASEGT. CDR3 in amino acids: CASSEIGFRGQPQHF. The CDR3 DNA reads TGTGCCAGCAGTGAAATAGGGTTTAGGGGTCAGCCCCAGCATTTT.

J is TRBJ2-2 and V is TRBV5-1; 9 bases agree with TRBD1. Germline values: CDR1 SGHRS, CDR2 YFSETQ. This CDR3 comprises 16 residues. V was pared by 0 bases and J by 3 bases, with 3 bases of the junction left unmatched. CDR3 coding DNA: TGCGCCAGCAGCTTGGACAGGGGGCCCTACACCGGGGAGCTGTTTTTT. Translation: CASSLDRGPYTGELFF.

This clone is a singleton in its sample. The rearrangement links TRBV6-1 to TRBJ2-1, with D tentatively TRBD2 (6 bases). The V gene lost 10 bases and the J gene lost 4 bases, with 20 bases spanning the gap. CDR1 is MNHNS and CDR2 is SASEGT in the germline V gene. The CDR3 runs to 15 residues. The CDR3 region is CAIHLSGAGYNEQFF. The CDR3 nucleotides are TGTGCCATACACCTCTCTGGGGCGGGGTACAATGAGCAGTTCTTC.

J is TRBJ2-1 and V is TRBV5-6; TRBD2 matches 8 bases. The CDR3 has 15 residues. The germline V gene encodes CDR1 SGHDT and CDR2 YYEEEE. V dropped 4 bases and J dropped 5; count of bases not matched to a gene: 8. In DNA, the CDR3 is TGTGCCAGCAGCCCCGGACTAGCCCATAACAATGAGCAGTTCTTC. Translated: CASSPGLAHNNEQFF.

The V call is TRBV6-6, the J call TRBJ2-7; 7 bases fit TRBD1. The CDR3 sequence is 15 residues long. Germline CDR1 MNHNY, CDR2 SVGAGI (reference sequence). V dropped 2 bases and J dropped 3; count of bases not matched to a gene: 7. Here the CDR3 DNA reads TGTGCCAGCAGTTACCGACAGGGCCTAAACTACGAGCAGTACTTC. Residues: CASSYRQGLNYEQYF.

This rearrangement joins TRBV7-3 to TRBJ1-6; D may be TRBD1 (5 bases). The ends were cut back, 0 bases at V and 8 bases at J, with 11 bases in the middle. Germline CDR1 SGHTA, CDR2 FQGTGA. This CDR3 has 15 amino acids. The CDR3 loop reads CASSLTSGTDSPLHF. CDR3 DNA sequence: TGTGCCAGCAGCTTAACTTCGGGGACGGATTCACCCCTCCACTTT.

J is TRBJ2-3 and V is TRBV7-7, with D uncertain. CDR3 length: 13 residues. With 1 base removed from V and 3 bases from J, the gap between germline ends came to 5 bases. The germline V gene encodes CDR1 SSHAT and CDR2 FNYEAQ (reference sequence). This CDR3 reads CASSLEQTDTQYF. The CDR3 coding sequence is TGTGCCAGCAGCTTAGAGCAGACAGATACGCAGTATTTT.

The chain joins TRBV20-1 to TRBJ1-1; possible D gene TRBD1, 5 bases. Germline lookup yields CDR1 DFQATT and CDR2 SNEGSKA (reference sequence). Trimming pared 3 bases from V and 7 bases from J, leaving 6 bases between. This CDR3 contains 10 residues. CDR3 sequence: CSARTDEAFF. Written as DNA, the CDR3 is TGCAGTGCTAGGACAGATGAAGCTTTCTTT.

The J gene is TRBJ1-4, the V gene TRBV15, with a weak D call TRBD1 (6 bases). Germline assignment: CDR1 LNHNV and CDR2 YYDKDF (reference sequence). The CDR3 totals 12 residues. Deletions cut 3 bases from V and 8 bases from J, with 7 bases between. The CDR3 bases are TGTGCCACCAGCAGCAGGGGCGAAAAACTGTTTTTT. It specifies CATSSRGEKLFF.

The rearrangement joins TRBV6-5 to TRBJ2-1; 12 bases map to TRBD2. The V gene end was trimmed by 7 bases and the J gene end by 9 bases; junction bases not matched to a gene: 10. Germline V gene lookup returns CDR1 MNHEY and CDR2 SVGAGI. The CDR3 runs 15 residues. This chain's CDR3 is CASTSLAGGRGEQFF. The CDR3 DNA reads as TGTGCCAGCACAAGTCTAGCGGGGGGGCGCGGTGAGCAGTTCTTC.

The chain couples TRBV4-3 to TRBJ2-5, with D tentatively TRBD2 (6 bases). The CDR3 contains 15 residues. CDR1 is LGHNA and CDR2 is YSLEER in the germline V gene. Trimming removed 1 base at V and 5 bases at J, with 14 bases between. The CDR3 is CASSQGPGSWETQYF. The CDR3 DNA reads TGCGCCAGCAGCCAAGGCCCCGGGAGTTGGGAGACCCAGTACTTC.

The chain couples TRBV29-1 to TRBJ2-4, with unresolved D. The V gene lost 5 bases and the J gene lost 0 bases, with 8 bases spanning the gap. This CDR3 spans 13 amino acids. CDR1 is SQVTM, CDR2 ANQGSEA, per germline. The CDR3 DNA is TGCAGCGTTTCGGGTCTAGCCAAAAACATTCAGTACTTC. This sequence encodes CSVSGLAKNIQYF.

V and J are TRBV5-1 and TRBJ1-1, with D tentatively TRBD1 (6 bases). V was trimmed by 3 bases and J by 4 bases, leaving 13 bases between them. Looked up from germline, CDR1 is SGHRS and CDR2 is YFSETQ. The CDR3 extends over 14 amino acids. The CDR3 protein is CASSSYRVSTEAFF. DNA of the CDR3: TGCGCCAGCAGCTCTTACAGGGTGAGCACTGAAGCTTTCTTT.

The chain employs TRBV5-1 and TRBJ2-3, with TRBD2 as a possible D gene (6 bases). CDR3 size: 13 residues. Germline V gives CDR1 SGHRS, CDR2 YFSETQ. V lost 4 bases and J 10 bases, leaving 16 bases between the germline ends. In DNA, the CDR3 is TGCGCCAGCAGCCCCCGAGGAGGGGACGCGCAGTATTTT. It encodes CASSPRGGDAQYF.

The chain employs TRBV7-8 and TRBJ2-7; 16 bases line up with TRBD2. CDR3 length equals 17 residues. The J segment lost 4 bases and the V segment lost 5 bases, leaving 8 bases of the junction unmatched. Germline lookup yields CDR1 SGHVS and CDR2 FQNEAQ. CDR3 protein: CASSQGLAGGPPYEQYV. The DNA for the CDR3 is TGTGCCAGCAGCCAGGGACTAGCGGGAGGGCCCCCTTACGAGCAGTACGTC.

The J gene is TRBJ1-3, the V gene TRBV18; unclear D gene. V dropped 3 bases and J dropped 8 bases, with 20 bases sitting between them. The CDR3 has 16 amino acids. The germline gives CDR1 KGHSH, CDR2 LQKENI. The CDR3 nucleotides are TGTGCCAGCTCACCTCTGCCGCCCTTGGTATCGGACACCATATATTTT. As protein: CASSPLPPLVSDTIYF.

This chain connects TRBV7-2 to TRBJ2-5, with 8 bases lining up with TRBD1. CDR3 length: 14 residues. The germline V gene encodes CDR1 SGHTA and CDR2 FQGNSA. The J segment lost 4 bases and the V segment lost 3 bases, leaving 4 bases of the junction unmatched. The CDR3: CASSFDRGPETQYF. The CDR3 region has the DNA TGTGCCAGCAGCTTCGACAGGGGTCCAGAGACCCAGTACTTC.